The clone carrying this T cell receptor beta chain was seen only once. These data belong to a study of blood T cell repertoires in COVID-19. Turning to the study itself: Italy, Spain and the United States were the sources of the convalescent and acute COVID-19 samples.

Assay used: immunoSEQ multiplex PCR; TCRdb lists only in-frame clones, some missing. The sample consists of some 190,000 clones, 76% of them appearing once. Each participant's cohort was designated according to participant-reported clinical history. The length of the CDR3 is 15 residues. J gave up 2 bases and V 3 bases, and 5 bases lay outside the gene matches. Germline V gives CDR1 SEHNR, CDR2 FQNEAQ (reference sequence). The sequencing sample was made of PBMCs or T cells enriched from blood (not recorded which). The sequence was obtained from a woman in her forties or fifties with acute COVID-19. The V gene is TRBV7-9, the J gene TRBJ1-1; 8 bases match TRBD1. CDR3 protein: CASSFAGGQNTEAFF. In nucleotides, the CDR3 is TGTGCCAGCAGCTTCGCAGGGGGCCAAAACACTGAAGCTTTCTTT.